This T cell receptor (beta chain) came from a study of T cells after yellow fever vaccination. Study-wide points: Overall, a small share of clonotypes was seen in both CD4 and CD8 compartments. Contamination by abundant bulk-population clonotypes could be present in FACS-sorted repertoires.

In the case of this clonotype: The antigen is unknown.

MiXCR was run by TCRdb on the 5' RACE reads, yielding one entry per CDR3 protein. In the table there are more than 350,000 distinct CDR3 sequences, 11% of which are singletons. The CDR3 consists of 13 residues. V gave up 2 bases and J gave up 3 bases, with 7 bases separating them. Germline assignment: CDR1 LNHNV and CDR2 YYDKDF (reference sequence). This TCR came from a man younger than 30 who received the YFV17D yellow fever vaccine. This chain joins TRBV15 and TRBJ2-5; D is possibly TRBD1 (6 bases). Sequencing was performed on PBMCs, taken on the day of the first yellow fever vaccination. In nucleotides, the CDR3 is TGTGCCACCAGCAGAACAGGGAAAGAGACCCAGTACTTC. As protein: CATSRTGKETQYF. Full variable domain (rest looked up from reference TRBV15 and TRBJ2-5): DAMVIQNPRYQVTQFGKPVTLSCSQTLNHNVMYWYQQKSSQAPKLLFHYYDKDFNNEADTPDNFQSRRPNTSFCFLDIRSPGLGDTAMYLCATSRTGKETQYFGPGTRLLVL.